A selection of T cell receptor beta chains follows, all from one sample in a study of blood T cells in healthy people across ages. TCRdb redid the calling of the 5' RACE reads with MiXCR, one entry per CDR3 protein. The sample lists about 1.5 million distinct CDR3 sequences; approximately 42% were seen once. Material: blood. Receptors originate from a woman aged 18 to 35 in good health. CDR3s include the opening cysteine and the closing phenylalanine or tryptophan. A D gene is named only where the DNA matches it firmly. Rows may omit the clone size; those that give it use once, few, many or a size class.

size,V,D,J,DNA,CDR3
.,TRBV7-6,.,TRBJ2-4,TGTGCCGGACGGACCGGCAGCGGCAAAAACATTCAGTACTTC,CAGRTGSGKNIQYF
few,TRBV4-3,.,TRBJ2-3,TGCGCCAGCAGCCAAGAACTTGGGGGGGGGCCTTCAGATACGCAGTATTTT,CASSQELGGGPSDTQYF
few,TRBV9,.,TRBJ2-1,TGTGCCAGCAGCCCCACTGGGAAGGTCGAGGAGCAGTTCTTC,CASSPTGKVEEQFF
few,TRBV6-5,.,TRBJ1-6,TGTGCCAGCAGACATAGACAGGTTCTGAATTCACCCCTCCACTTT,CASRHRQVLNSPLHF
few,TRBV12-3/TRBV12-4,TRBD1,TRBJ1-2,TGTGCCAGCAGTTTAGGACAGGGGGGGCCCTATGGCTACACCTTC,CASSLGQGGPYGYTF
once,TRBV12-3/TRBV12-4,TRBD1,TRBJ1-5,TGTGCCAGCAGAACCGGGACAGGGGGTATGCAGCCCCAGCATTTT,CASRTGTGGMQPQHF
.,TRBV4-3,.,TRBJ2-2,TGCGCCAGCAGCCAGCTTGGGACGACCACCGGGGAGCTGTTTTTT,CASSQLGTTTGELFF
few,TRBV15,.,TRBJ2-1,TGTGCCACCAGCAGAGAATACTACAATGAGCAGTTCTTC,CATSREYYNEQFF
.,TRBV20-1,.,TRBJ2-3,TGCAGTGCTAGTATGGGGGCAGGAGATACGCAGTATTTT,CSASMGAGDTQYF
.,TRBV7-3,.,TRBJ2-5,TGTGCCAGCAGCGTAACACGAGACAATGAGCAGTACTTC,CASSVTRDNEQYF
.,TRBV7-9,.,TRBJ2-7,TGTGCCAGCAGCGCGATGCCCAATCACGAGCAGTACTTC,CASSAMPNHEQYF
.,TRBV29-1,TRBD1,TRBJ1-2,TGCAGCGCCGGGACAGGGGGCAATGGCTACACCTTC,CSAGTGGNGYTF
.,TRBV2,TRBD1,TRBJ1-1,TGTGCCAGCAGTAAAGAGACAGGGGTCATGAACACTGAAGCTTTCTTT,CASSKETGVMNTEAFF
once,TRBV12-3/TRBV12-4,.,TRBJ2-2,TGTGCCAGCAGTTTATGGCTAGCAGGGAACACCGGGGAGCTGTTTTTT,CASSLWLAGNTGELFF
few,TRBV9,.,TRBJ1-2,TGTGCCAGCAGCGTAGTTCCAGAGCTCTATGGCTACACCTTC,CASSVVPELYGYTF
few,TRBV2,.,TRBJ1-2,TGTGCCAGCAACGGGGGTCCATCCTATGGCTACACCTTC,CASNGGPSYGYTF
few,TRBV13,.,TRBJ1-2,TGTGCCAGCAGCTTCCAGGGGCCTAACTATGGCTACACCTTC,CASSFQGPNYGYTF
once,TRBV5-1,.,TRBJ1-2,TGCGCCAGCAGCTTTGAACCCGCTAACTATGGCTACACCTTC,CASSFEPANYGYTF
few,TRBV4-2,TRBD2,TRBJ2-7,TGTGCCAGCAGCCAAGGGGGGCTAGCGGGAGACAATGAGCAGTACTTC,CASSQGGLAGDNEQYF
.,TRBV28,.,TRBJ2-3,TGTGCCAGCAAGCGGAGTCGGCAGTATTTT,CASKRSRQYF
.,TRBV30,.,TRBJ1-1,TGTGCCTGGAGTCATGGAGGGGAAGCTTTCTTT,CAWSHGGEAFF
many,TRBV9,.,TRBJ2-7,TGTGCCAGCAGCGTATCACGAAGCTCCTACGAGCAGTACTTC,CASSVSRSSYEQYF
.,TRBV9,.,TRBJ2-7,TGTGCCAGCAGCGTAGGGACACCCTCCTACGAGCAGTACTTC,CASSVGTPSYEQYF
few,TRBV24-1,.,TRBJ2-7,TGTGCCACCAGCTTTGGAGGGAGCTCCTACAATGAGCAGTACTTC,CATSFGGSSYNEQYF
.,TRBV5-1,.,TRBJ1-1,TGCGCCAGCAGCTTGGAAGGGCTGCAGAACACTGAAGCTTTCTTT,CASSLEGLQNTEAFF
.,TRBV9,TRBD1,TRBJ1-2,TGTGCCAGCAGCCCGTACCCGGGACAGTTTACTCCTAACTATGGCTACACCTTC,CASSPYPGQFTPNYGYTF
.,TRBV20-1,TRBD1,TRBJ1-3,TGCAGTGCTTACGGGACAGCGGGAAACACCATATATTTT,CSAYGTAGNTIYF
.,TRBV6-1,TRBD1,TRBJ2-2,TGTGCCACCCCAGACGGACAGGGGGCCAATTATTTTAACACCGGGGAGCTGTTTTTT,CATPDGQGANYFNTGELFF
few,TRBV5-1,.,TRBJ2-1,TGCGCCAGCAGCTTGGCGGGTCCCTCCTACAATGAGCAGTTCTTC,CASSLAGPSYNEQFF
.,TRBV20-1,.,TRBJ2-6,TGCAGTGCTAGCTACAGCTCTGGGGCCAACGTCCTGACTTTC,CSASYSSGANVLTF
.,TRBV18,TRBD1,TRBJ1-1,TGTGCCAGCTCACCGACCCGGACAGGGGATACTGAAGCTTTCTTT,CASSPTRTGDTEAFF
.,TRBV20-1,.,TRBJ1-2,TGCAGTGCTAGTACGTCGCGTGGCTACACCTTC,CSASTSRGYTF
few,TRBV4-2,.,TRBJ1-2,TGTGCCAGCAGCTTAGGGTACGGCGCTGGCTACACCTTC,CASSLGYGAGYTF
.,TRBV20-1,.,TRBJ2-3,TGCAGTGCCAATCGTCCCAGCACAGATACGCAGTATTTT,CSANRPSTDTQYF
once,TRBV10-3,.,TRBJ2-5,TGTGCCATCAGCGGGACGTACAATGAGCAGTACTTC,CAISGTYNEQYF
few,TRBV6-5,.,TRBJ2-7,TGTGCCAGCAGTTACAGGGTCCAGAACGAGCAGTACTTC,CASSYRVQNEQYF
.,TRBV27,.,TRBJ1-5,TGTGCCAGCAGCCCCACAGCGTGGAATCAGCCCCAGCATTTT,CASSPTAWNQPQHF
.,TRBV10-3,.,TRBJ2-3,TGTGCCATCAATCCGACCCGCACAGATACGCAGTATTTT,CAINPTRTDTQYF
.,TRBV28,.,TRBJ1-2,TGTGCCAGCAGTTTATACGCGGGAGGCAACTATGGCTACACCTTC,CASSLYAGGNYGYTF